The 11 T cell receptor beta chains below come from one sample, sequenced in a study of T cell changes during pregnancy in multiple sclerosis. Only in-frame clones appear in the TCRdb table, and some are missing; sequencing was by immunoSEQ multiplex PCR. The data show 90,000 to 95,000 clones, with around 92% seen just once and roughly 2.2% held by the top ten. The sample was peripheral blood, taken in the third trimester of pregnancy. The source is a female donor with multiple sclerosis, enrolled in a pregnancy study.

This chain connects TRBV7-2 to TRBJ1-5, with D perhaps TRBD1 (5 bases). The germline V gene has CDR1 SGHTA and CDR2 FQGNSA. V gave up 5 bases and J gave up 0 bases, with 11 bases separating them. The CDR3 runs 15 residues. CDR3 bases: TGTGCCAGCAGCCGCGTCCAGGGTAGCAATCAGCCCCAGCATTTT. This gives the protein CASSRVQGSNQPQHF.

The V gene is TRBV25-1, the J gene TRBJ2-7; D is undetermined. Germline V gives CDR1 MGHDK, CDR2 SYGVNS. V lost 2 bases and J 3 bases, leaving 14 bases between the germline ends. The CDR3 contains 15 residues. This CDR3 reads CASSEGPPGGYEQYF. DNA for the CDR3: TGTGCCAGCAGTGAAGGCCCTCCCGGCGGCTACGAGCAGTACTTC.

The chain couples TRBV6-5 to TRBJ1-1, with a possible D match to TRBD1 (5 bases). The germline gives CDR1 MNHEY, CDR2 SVGAGI. The CDR3 spans 14 residues. The ends were cut back, 0 bases at V and 5 bases at J, with 10 bases in the middle. This chain's CDR3 is CASSYSGGDTEAFF. The CDR3 nucleotides are TGTGCCAGCAGTTACTCGGGGGGGGATACTGAAGCTTTCTTT.

CDR3 DNA sequence: TGTGCCAGCAGTGAGGTGGGGCCTAACTATGGCTACACCTTC. This sequence encodes CASSEVGPNYGYTF. The chain employs TRBV2 and TRBJ1-2; a possible D gene is TRBD1 (5 bases). V was trimmed by 3 bases and J by 0 bases, leaving 8 bases between them. The germline V gene has CDR1 SNHLY and CDR2 FYNNEI. This CDR3 has 14 residues.

CDR3 sequence reads: CASSQEPSGHSAGQFF. CDR3 DNA: TGCGCCAGCAGCCAAGAACCTAGCGGGCATTCTGCGGGGCAGTTCTTC. J is TRBJ2-1 and V is TRBV4-1, with TRBD2 matching 8 bases. Unmatched junction bases numbered 13, after V lost 0 bases and J lost 12 bases. The CDR3 has 16 residues. The V gene's germline CDR1 is MGHRA and CDR2 YSYEKL.

A word on this clone: At one end, the junction sequence differs from germline, possibly due to a read error. The chain combines TRBV28 with TRBJ2-5; TRBD1 aligns across 8 bases. The V gene's germline CDR1 is MDHEN and CDR2 SYDVKM. There are 14 residues in the CDR3. The CDR3 reads CASSSSGGGETQYF. As DNA, the CDR3 is TGTGCCAGCAGTTCTTCAGGGGGCGGAGAGACTCAGTACTTC.

The DNA of the CDR3 is TGCGCCAGCAGCCCCGCAGGGGTAGATACGCAGTATTTT. It specifies CASSPAGVDTQYF. The V gene is TRBV5-1, the J gene TRBJ2-3; perhaps TRBD1 as D (6 bases). CDR3 size: 13 residues. Trimming left V 4 bases short and J 5 bases short, with 11 bases between. CDR1 and CDR2 from the germline V gene are SGHRS and YFSETQ.

The chain combines TRBV6-1 with TRBJ2-4; weak D call: TRBD1 (6 bases). The CDR3 totals 13 residues. Looked up from germline, CDR1 is MNHNS and CDR2 is SASEGT. V was trimmed by 6 bases and J by 10 bases, leaving 16 bases between them. The CDR3 DNA is TGTGCCAGCAGAGTAATCGACAGGCAAATTCAGTACTTC. As protein: CASRVIDRQIQYF.

CDR3 sequence (DNA): TGTGCCAGAAGCGGCGGTGGGAATCAGCCCCAGCATTTT. Amino acid sequence: CARSGGGNQPQHF. This chain joins TRBV5-3 and TRBJ1-5; D is unresolved. TRBV5-3 qualifies as an ORF whose function is uncertain. This CDR3 contains 13 residues. The ends were cut back, 4 bases at V and 4 bases at J, with 9 bases in the middle.

In DNA, the CDR3 is TGTGCCAGCAGTTTATCAGGGGGTCAGCCCCAGCATTTT. This gives the protein CASSLSGGQPQHF. The J gene is TRBJ1-5, the V gene TRBV27, with D perhaps TRBD1 (6 bases). CDR3 size: 13 residues. Germline V gene sequence: CDR1 MNHEY, CDR2 SMNVEV (reference sequence). V lost 0 bases to trimming and J lost 6 bases, with 6 bases between them.

The V and J genes are TRBV5-4 and TRBJ1-3; D call uncertain. The CDR3 extends over 15 amino acids. V dropped 4 bases and J dropped 2 bases, with 13 bases sitting between them. CDR1 is SGHNT and CDR2 is YYREEE in the germline V gene (reference sequence). The CDR3 DNA follows: TGTGCCAGCAGCCTGGGCCAGGTCGCTGGAAACACCATATATTTT. Amino acid sequence: CASSLGQVAGNTIYF.